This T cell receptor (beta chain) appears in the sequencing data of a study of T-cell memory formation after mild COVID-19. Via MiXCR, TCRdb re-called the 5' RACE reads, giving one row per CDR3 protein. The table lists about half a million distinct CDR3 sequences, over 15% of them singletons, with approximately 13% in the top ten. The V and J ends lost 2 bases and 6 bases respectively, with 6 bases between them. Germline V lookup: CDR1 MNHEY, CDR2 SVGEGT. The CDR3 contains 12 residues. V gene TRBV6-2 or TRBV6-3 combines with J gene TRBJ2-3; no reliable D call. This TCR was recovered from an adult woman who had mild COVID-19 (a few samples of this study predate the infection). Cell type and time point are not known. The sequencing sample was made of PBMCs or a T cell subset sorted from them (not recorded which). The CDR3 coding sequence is TGTGCCAGCAGTTACGAGTGGGATACGCAGTATTTT. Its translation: CASSYEWDTQYF.